This TCR beta chain was sequenced for a study of post-analysis software for immune sequencing data. In this sample, this clonotype turned up a few times. Presence of unique molecular identifiers characterized the TCR beta cDNA libraries. From the PCR reads, TCRdb called clonotypes with MiXCR, one entry per CDR3 protein. The table records roughly 870,000 distinct CDR3 sequences, about 57% of them present only once. The sequence came from a girl between 10 and 17 years old with multiple sclerosis. The sequencing input was blood.

The CDR3 nucleotides are TGCAGCGTTGAAGGCGGGAGAGGACAAGAGACCCAGTACTTC. Translation: CSVEGGRGQETQYF. The chain combines TRBV29-1 with TRBJ2-5, with TRBD2 matching 7 bases. The CDR3 spans 14 residues. J gave up 2 bases and V 1 base, and 4 bases lay outside the gene matches. Germline V lookup: CDR1 SQVTM, CDR2 ANQGSEA.